This is a list of T cell receptor beta chains from one sample in a study of T cells in Graves' hyperthyroidism and ophthalmopathy. From the multiplex PCR reads, TCRdb called clonotypes with MiXCR, one entry per CDR3 protein. The sample consists of more than 500,000 distinct CDR3 sequences, around 15% of them appearing once. The sequenced material came from blood. The origin of the receptors is a woman younger than 45 with Graves' ophthalmopathy. Both conserved end residues are part of each CDR3.

v_call cdr3_aa
TRBV12-3/TRBV12-4 CASSLLYARPEAFF
TRBV20-1 CSATSGSGYEQYF
TRBV24-1 CATSDERGLWTGELFF
TRBV28 CASHYRGGGNYGYTF
TRBV20-1 CSARQALAGYEQYF
TRBV5-1 CASSLGGVMRTEAFF
TRBV11-2 CASSFLRIRGVISTEASF
TRBV20-1 CSATMWGTDQPQHF
TRBV20-1 CSARGQGVEDTQYF
TRBV2 CASSESLGTGFPEEPQHF
TRBV20-1 CSARRGRAPYEQYF